A selection of T cell receptor beta chains follows, all from one sample in a study of OX40 agonist ivuxolimab in advanced cancers. Sequencing used immunoSEQ multiplex PCR; TCRdb keeps in-frame clones, though not all of them. The sample lists approximately 76,000 clones; approximately 93% were seen once. The starting material was CD4+ or CD8+ T cells sorted from blood, obtained in a trial of the OX40 agonist ivuxolimab. These receptors came from an adult with an advanced solid tumor such as melanoma, head and neck, liver or kidney cancer. CDR3s include the opening cysteine and the closing phenylalanine or tryptophan. D genes are given only for firm matches. The size entry is marked missing in some rows and otherwise reads once, few, many or a size class.

CASSIAGGDYGYTF	TGTGCCAGCAGCATCGCAGGGGGGGACTATGGCTACACCTTC	TRBD1	-	TRBJ1-2	TRBV5-4
CASSATPGGSGANVLTF	TGTGCCAGCAGCGCCACCCCAGGGGGTTCTGGGGCCAACGTCCTGACTTTC	TRBD1	-	TRBJ2-6	TRBV9
CSVDRGNPEAFF	TGCAGCGTTGACAGGGGAAACCCTGAAGCTTTCTTT	-	-	TRBJ1-1	TRBV29-1
CASSVGDNTGELFF	TGTGCCAGCAGCGTAGGGGACAACACCGGGGAGCTGTTTTTT	-	-	TRBJ2-2	TRBV9
CASSLPPGTGGGKLFF	TGTGCCAGCAGCTTACCTCCTGGGACAGGGGGTGGAAAACTGTTTTTT	TRBD1	-	TRBJ1-4	TRBV5-4
CASSFPAGRYGYTF	TGTGCCAGCAGTTTTCCGGCAGGGAGGTATGGCTACACCTTC	-	-	TRBJ1-2	TRBV28
CASSFGLAGYEQYF	TGTGCCAGCAGCTTCGGACTAGCGGGATACGAGCAGTACTTC	TRBD2	-	TRBJ2-7	TRBV7-8
CASSLGSRDRGLIETQYF	TGTGCCAGCAGCTTGGGATCCCGGGACAGGGGGCTGATAGAGACCCAGTACTTC	TRBD1	-	TRBJ2-5	TRBV11-3
CASSPTWTSGSIEQFF	TGTGCCAGCAGCCCTACCTGGACTAGCGGGAGTATAGAGCAGTTCTTC	TRBD2	-	TRBJ2-1	TRBV5-4
CASSLVDRDYDYEQYF	TGTGCCAGCAGCTTAGTGGACCGGGACTACGACTACGAGCAGTACTTC	TRBD2	-	TRBJ2-7	TRBV7-9
CASSTTSDSYSYEQYF	TGTGCCAGTAGTACAACTTCGGACAGCTACTCCTACGAGCAGTACTTC	-	-	TRBJ2-7	TRBV19
CASSDREGPYEQYF	TGTGCCAGCAGTGATAGGGAGGGGCCCTACGAGCAGTACTTC	TRBD2	-	TRBJ2-7	TRBV7-9
CASSLNVDYPGEQYF	TGTGCCAGCAGCTTAAACGTGGACTATCCCGGCGAGCAGTACTTC	-	-	TRBJ2-7	TRBV11-2
CASSPPLERGGYTF	TGTGCCAGCAGCCCACCATTAGAAAGGGGGGGCTACACCTTC	-	-	TRBJ1-2	TRBV7-9
CASSKSGRAINEQFF	TGTGCCAGCAGCAAAAGCGGGAGGGCCATCAATGAGCAGTTCTTC	TRBD2	-	TRBJ2-1	TRBV9
CATSRDGGSRQPQHF	TGTGCCACCAGCAGAGATGGGGGGTCGCGGCAGCCCCAGCATTTT	-	-	TRBJ1-5	TRBV15
CASSPTSGSSHEQYF	TGTGCCAGCAGCCCTACTAGCGGGAGTTCCCACGAGCAGTACTTC	TRBD2	-	TRBJ2-7	TRBV13
CASSRRPGSNQPQHF	TGTGCCAGCAGTCGACGGCCGGGAAGCAATCAGCCCCAGCATTTT	-	-	TRBJ1-5	TRBV6-6
CASSFPGQSFYGYTF	TGTGCCAGCAGCTTTCCGGGACAGAGCTTCTATGGCTACACCTTC	TRBD1	-	TRBJ1-2	TRBV5-6
CASSLGAGTYEQYF	TGTGCCAGCAGCCTGGGGGCGGGAACCTACGAGCAGTACTTC	-	-	TRBJ2-7	TRBV5-6
CASSLTMNTEAFF	TGTGCCAGCAGTCTGACAATGAACACTGAAGCTTTCTTT	-	-	TRBJ1-1	TRBV28
CASSPLSSGKNTGELFF	TGTGCCAGCAGTCCCCTCTCCTCGGGAAAGAACACCGGGGAGCTGTTTTTT	-	-	TRBJ2-2	TRBV27
CASSPGRVGSGANVLTF	TGCGCCAGCAGCCCGGGCAGGGTTGGCTCTGGGGCCAACGTCCTGACTTTC	-	-	TRBJ2-6	TRBV4-1
CASKGGLRGSPLHF	TGTGCCAGCAAGGGGGGATTACGGGGTTCACCCCTCCACTTT	-	-	TRBJ1-6	TRBV27
CASSVGTGGGWTEAFF	TGTGCCAGCAGTGTAGGGACAGGGGGCGGGTGGACTGAAGCTTTCTTT	TRBD1	-	TRBJ1-1	TRBV6-1
CASSSRGQLLNYGYTF	TGCGCCAGCAGCTCCAGGGGACAGCTACTTAACTATGGCTACACCTTC	TRBD1	-	TRBJ1-2	TRBV5-1
CASNAGTSETQYF	TGTGCCAGCAATGCGGGAACTAGCGAGACCCAGTACTTC	-	-	TRBJ2-5	TRBV9
CASSFVRAGEGEQFF	TGTGCCAGCAGCTTTGTCAGGGCGGGAGAAGGTGAGCAGTTCTTC	TRBD2	-	TRBJ2-1	TRBV5-4
CATIRGGDTEAFF	TGTGCCACTATAAGGGGGGGCGACACTGAAGCTTTCTTT	-	-	TRBJ1-1	TRBV2
CASSPGGGEQFF	TGTGCCAGCAGCCCAGGGGGAGGGGAGCAGTTCTTC	-	-	TRBJ2-1	TRBV14
CASSLVRSPYEQYF	TGTGCCAGCAGCTTGGTCAGGAGCCCCTACGAGCAGTACTTC	-	once	TRBJ2-7	TRBV5-6
CASSQDYYNEQFF	TGTGCCAGCAGCCAGGACTATTACAATGAGCAGTTCTTC	-	-	TRBJ2-1	TRBV7-9
CASSQGLDRGVYGYTF	TGTGCCAGCAGCCAAGGACTAGACAGGGGTGTGTATGGCTACACCTTC	TRBD1	-	TRBJ1-2	TRBV4-2
CASSLQSGTGRFLYNEQFF	TGTGCCAGCAGCTTACAATCCGGGACAGGGCGTTTCCTCTACAATGAGCAGTTCTTC	TRBD1	-	TRBJ2-1	TRBV11-2
CASSQVAETSSFYEQYF	TGCGCCAGCAGCCAAGTTGCCGAGACTAGCAGCTTTTACGAGCAGTACTTC	TRBD2	once	TRBJ2-7	TRBV4-3
CASSDGAYEQYF	TGTGCCAGTAGCGACGGAGCCTACGAGCAGTACTTC	-	-	TRBJ2-7	TRBV19
CASGQGGTEAFF	TGTGCCAGCGGACAGGGGGGCACTGAAGCTTTCTTT	TRBD1	-	TRBJ1-1	TRBV6-1
CASSLRGPYEQYF	TGTGCCAGCAGTTTGAGGGGGCCCTACGAGCAGTACTTC	TRBD1	-	TRBJ2-7	TRBV28
CASSLLARGPGGYTF	TGTGCCAGCAGCTTACTGGCCAGGGGGCCGGGTGGCTACACCTTC	TRBD1	few	TRBJ1-2	TRBV7-9